This paragraph covers one T cell receptor (beta chain) sequence. Its cognate antigen is unknown. The germline V gene has CDR1 SEHNR and CDR2 FQNEAQ (reference sequence). Trimming took off 1 base at V and 0 bases at J, with 13 bases between the two ends. The CDR3 totals 17 residues. This entry is derived from a study of early T cells in non-severe SARS-CoV-2 infection. Study at large: Sequenced material consisted of bulk RNA (from unsorted whole blood), and chains were unpaired.

The library protocol tagged individual cDNA molecules with unique molecular identifiers. MiXCR was run by TCRdb on the 5' RACE reads, yielding one entry per CDR3 protein. Of about 59,000 distinct CDR3 sequences listed, around 12% were seen once; the top ten hold 1.1% to 1.5%. Study findings and constraints: Using VDJdb, the matching emphasized anti-spike CD8 responses while missing private and CD4 specificities.

The source of this sequence is an adult who was a healthcare worker with PCR-confirmed SARS-CoV-2 infection or an uninfected control (not recorded which). The chain uses TRBV7-9 and TRBJ1-3; no clear D gene. Sequencing used whole blood. CDR3 coding DNA: TGTGCCAGCAGCTTAGGGTTGGGCGGAAACTCTGGAAACACCATATATTTT. Protein sequence: CASSLGLGGNSGNTIYF.